These 28 T cell receptor beta chains were sequenced from one sample in a study of T cells in tuberculosis. Sequencing was performed with immunoSEQ multiplex PCR; in TCRdb, only in-frame clones are kept and a portion is missing. Of 30,000 to 35,000 clones listed, 87% are singletons. Time point meaning: new active TB diagnosis, blood taken before or within 7 days of starting treatment. The source was PBMCs, collected at tuberculosis diagnosis. These receptor sequences come from an adult with tuberculosis.

The V call is TRBV7-8, the J call TRBJ2-3; 10 bases line up with TRBD2. J gave up 6 bases and V 4 bases, and 7 bases lay outside the gene matches. The CDR3 has 15 amino acids. The germline CDR1 and CDR2 sequences are SGHVS and FQNEAQ. CDR3 loop: CASSSGTSAGDTQYF. CDR3 in DNA: TGTGCCAGCAGCTCCGGGACTAGCGCGGGGGATACGCAGTATTTT. Full variable domain (rest looked up from reference TRBV7-8 and TRBJ2-3): GAGVSQSPRYKVAKRGQDVALRCDPISGHVSLFWYQQALGQGPEFLTYFQNEAQLDKSGLPSDRFFAERPEGSVSTLKIQRTQQEDSAVYLCASSSGTSAGDTQYFGPGTRLTVL.

The rearrangement links TRBV6-5 to TRBJ2-7; 12 nucleotides match TRBD2. The CDR3 length is 14 residues. V lost 0 bases and J lost 7; bases outside the gene matches: 1. From germline, CDR1 is MNHEY and CDR2 SVGAGI. The CDR3 is CASSYSLAGGEQYF. CDR3 DNA: TGTGCCAGCAGTTACTCGCTAGCGGGAGGGGAGCAGTACTTC.

This clone showed up just once. The genes are TRBV7-8 and TRBJ2-3; 8 nucleotides agree with TRBD2. Looked up from germline, CDR1 is SGHVS and CDR2 is FQNEAQ. The junction had 12 bases not matched to a gene; V was cut back by 5 bases and J by 5 bases. The length of the CDR3 is 16 residues. The CDR3: CASSPPRGGSGDTQYF. The CDR3 DNA sequence: TGTGCCAGCAGCCCCCCCCGGGGGGGATCAGGAGATACGCAGTATTTT.

J is TRBJ1-1 and V is TRBV9, with a tentative D call TRBD1 (6 bases). The CDR3 spans 16 residues. V was trimmed by 3 bases and J by 5 bases, leaving 20 bases between them. Germline V lookup: CDR1 SGDLS, CDR2 YYNGEE. The CDR3 reads CASSDYQGLPGTEAFF. The CDR3 DNA reads TGTGCCAGCAGCGACTATCAGGGGTTGCCGGGGACTGAAGCTTTCTTT.

This sequence joins TRBV6-6 and TRBJ2-7; D call uncertain. V lost 5 bases, J lost 1 base, and 9 bases lay in between. The germline gives CDR1 MNHNY, CDR2 SVGAGI (reference sequence). This CDR3 has 13 amino acids. CDR3 loop: CASSPRFSYEQYF. As DNA, the CDR3 is TGTGCCAGCAGTCCCCGGTTTTCCTACGAGCAGTACTTC.

The chain carries TRBV25-1 and TRBJ2-7; TRBD2 is a possible D gene (7 bases). The CDR3 has 14 amino acids. CDR1 is MGHDK, CDR2 SYGVNS, per germline. Deletions cut 6 bases from V and 0 bases from J, with 12 bases between. In DNA, the CDR3 is TGTGCCAGCAGGAGGGGGGGCAGCTCCTACGAGCAGTACTTC. Protein product: CASRRGGSSYEQYF.

This clone was detected once. The gene calls are TRBV7-2 and TRBJ2-1, with D uncertain. Germline loops: CDR1 SGHTA, CDR2 FQGNSA. This CDR3 has 14 residues. V shed 1 base and J shed 2 bases, with 6 bases lying between them. The CDR3, as DNA: TGTGCCAGCAGCTTAGATCAGGCCTACAATGAGCAGTTCTTC. Amino acids: CASSLDQAYNEQFF. The variable domain in full, with the rest retrieved from reference TRBV7-2 and TRBJ2-1, is GAGVSQSPSNKVTEKGKDVELRCDPISGHTALYWYRQSLGQGLEFLIYFQGNSAPDKSGLPSDRFSAERTGGSVSTLTIQRTQQEDSAVYLCASSLDQAYNEQFFGPGTRLTVL.

The chain combines TRBV19 with TRBJ1-5, with 9 bases that match TRBD1. V was pared by 6 bases and J by 0 bases, with 15 bases of the junction left unmatched. CDR3 length: 19 residues. The V gene's germline CDR1 is LNHDA and CDR2 SQIVND (reference sequence). The CDR3 region has the DNA TGTGCCAGTAGCCCCGGGCCTACAGGGGGCGCGTTTAGCAATCAGCCCCAGCATTTT. Translated, it gives CASSPGPTGGAFSNQPQHF. The complete variable domain, with remaining parts taken from reference TRBV19 and TRBJ1-5, reads DGGITQSPKYLFRKEGQNVTLSCEQNLNHDAMYWYRQDPGQGLRLIYYSQIVNDFQKGDIAEGYSVSREKKESFPLTVTSAQKNPTAFYLCASSPGPTGGAFSNQPQHFGDGTRLSIL.

The chain uses TRBV30 and TRBJ2-7, with D possibly being TRBD1 (7 bases). V was pared by 1 base and J by 6 bases, with 19 bases between. Germline V gives CDR1 GTSNPN, CDR2 SVGIG (reference sequence). The CDR3 loop spans 15 amino acids. The CDR3 nucleotides read TGTGCCTGGAGTGCCGGGAGAGGGGGCCTAGGCGAGCAGTACTTC. Translating gives CAWSAGRGGLGEQYF.

The chain carries TRBV5-6 and TRBJ2-7; TRBD1 might be the D (5 bases). Germline CDR1 is SGHDT and CDR2 is YYEEEE. The CDR3 has 15 residues. Between the trimmed V and J ends, which lost 5 bases and 0 bases, there was a span of 15 bases. CDR3 residues: CASSLAGPRSYEQYF. The DNA of the CDR3 is TGTGCCAGCAGTCTGGCAGGGCCCCGCTCCTACGAGCAGTACTTC.

The chain employs TRBV27 and TRBJ1-5; no clear D. With 7 bases removed from V and 4 bases from J, the gap between germline ends came to 8 bases. The CDR3 has 12 residues. The germline gives CDR1 MNHEY, CDR2 SMNVEV (reference sequence). The CDR3 loop reads CASMTSNQPQHF. The CDR3 region has the DNA TGTGCCAGCATGACAAGTAATCAGCCCCAGCATTTT.

The gene calls are TRBV2 and TRBJ2-5, with 11 bases aligning to TRBD2. This CDR3 has 19 amino acids. Per the germline V gene, CDR1 is SNHLY and CDR2 is FYNNEI. With 1 base clipped from V and 2 bases from J, the junction kept 12 bases outside the gene matches. Here the CDR3 DNA reads TGTGCCAGCAGTGAAGTGGGGGCCACTAGCGGGAGTCAGCAAGAGACCCAGTACTTC. Its protein is CASSEVGATSGSQQETQYF.

This clone was counted a few times. The rearrangement links TRBV7-8 to TRBJ2-7, with no clear D. There are 15 residues in the CDR3. The V gene's germline CDR1 is SGHVS and CDR2 FQNEAQ. Trimming took off 1 base at V and 3 bases at J, with 13 bases between the two ends. DNA of the CDR3: TGTGCCAGCAGCTTAGTATCCGGGTTAGTCTACGAGCAGTACTTC. Its translation is CASSLVSGLVYEQYF.

The V gene is TRBV28, the J gene TRBJ1-1; tentative D call: TRBD1 (5 bases). The CDR3 totals 12 residues. Trimming removed 8 bases from V and 5 bases from J, with 12 bases in between. Looked up from germline, CDR1 is MDHEN and CDR2 is SYDVKM. The CDR3 nucleotides are TGTGCCAGCTGGGATCGGGGGACTGAAGCTTTCTTT. This sequence encodes CASWDRGTEAFF.

For this clone: Germline is not matched at one junction end, which may reflect a read error. The chain carries TRBV2 and TRBJ2-1; 13 bases fit TRBD2. This CDR3 comprises 18 residues. Germline V CDR1 and CDR2: SNHLY, FYNNEI. CDR3 amino acids: CVSSYYLLTSGGSNEQFF. CDR3 coding DNA: TGTGTCAGCAGTTATTATCTACTGACTAGCGGGGGGAGCAATGAGCAGTTCTTC.

The rearrangement joins TRBV4-3 to TRBJ1-1; no definite D call. V lost 1 base to trimming and J lost 6 bases, with 12 bases between them. The CDR3 is made up of 14 amino acids. CDR1 is LGHNA, CDR2 YSLEER, per germline. CDR3 loop: CASSQGQRVAEAFF. The CDR3 DNA sequence: TGCGCCAGCAGCCAAGGTCAGAGGGTTGCTGAAGCTTTCTTT.

The chain is built from TRBV10-3 and TRBJ1-2; D is possibly TRBD1 (5 bases). From germline, CDR1 is ENHRY and CDR2 SYGVKD. The CDR3 contains 14 residues. Trimming stripped 3 bases from V and 7 bases from J, with 15 bases between. For the CDR3, the DNA is TGTGCCATCAGTGATACCGGCAGGGTCGCTGGCTACACCTTC. Translating it yields CAISDTGRVAGYTF.

The J gene is TRBJ2-2, the V gene TRBV6-1; D remains unclear. The V gene's germline CDR1 is MNHNS and CDR2 SASEGT. The CDR3 is made up of 16 amino acids. The V end was cut by 2 bases, the J end by 3 bases, with 13 bases between. CDR3 sequence (DNA): TGTGCCAGCAGTGAACTAGGCCCCCTGGACACCGGGGAGCTGTTTTTT. Amino acid sequence: CASSELGPLDTGELFF.

The rearrangement uses TRBV14 and TRBJ1-3, with D possibly TRBD1 on 5 matching bases. There are 13 residues in the CDR3. Per the germline V gene, CDR1 is SGHDN and CDR2 is FVKESK. Trimming shortened V by 6 bases and J by 0 bases, and 6 bases separated the two germline ends. The CDR3 here is CASRQVSGNTIYF. The CDR3, as DNA: TGTGCCAGCAGACAGGTCTCTGGAAACACCATATATTTT.

The chain combines TRBV12-5 with TRBJ1-2; tentatively, D is TRBD1 (6 bases). Trimming stripped 2 bases from V and 6 bases from J, with 13 bases between. The V gene's germline CDR1 is LGHNT and CDR2 FRNRAP. CDR3 length: 14 amino acids. The CDR3 DNA reads as TGTGCTAGTGGTTTGACCCAGGGGTACCATGGCTACACCTTC. It yields the protein CASGLTQGYHGYTF.

The chain combines TRBV4-3 with TRBJ2-1; 7 positions match TRBD2. The V gene end was trimmed by 0 bases and the J gene end by 7 bases; junction bases not matched to a gene: 15. The CDR3 runs to 18 residues. Per germline, CDR1 LGHNA and CDR2 YSLEER. Written as DNA, the CDR3 is TGCGCCAGCAGCCAAGATAGGGGCGGGGGTGAGCTGGTGAATGAGCAGTTCTTC. Translation gives CASSQDRGGGELVNEQFF.

The chain couples TRBV4-1 to TRBJ2-5; 8 nucleotides agree with TRBD2. The CDR3 extends over 17 amino acids. Trimming cost V 2 bases and J 3 bases; bases outside gene matches: 11. The V gene's germline CDR1 is MGHRA and CDR2 YSYEKL. The CDR3 coding sequence is TGCGCCAGCAGCCAAACGACGGGAGGGAGTCGGGAAGAGACCCAGTACTTC. It is translated as CASSQTTGGSREETQYF.

This sequence joins TRBV4-1 and TRBJ2-7; D unresolved. CDR1 and CDR2 from the germline V gene are MGHRA and YSYEKL. V shed 0 bases and J shed 3 bases, with 12 bases lying between them. This CDR3 spans 15 amino acids. In DNA, the CDR3 is TGCGCCAGCAGCCAAGAGGCCGCGGAATACTACGAGCAGTACTTC. Amino acids: CASSQEAAEYYEQYF.

The chain links TRBV4-1 to TRBJ1-5, with TRBD1 matching 8 bases. The CDR3 runs 14 residues. The V segment lost 4 bases and the J segment 6 bases; nucleotides outside the gene matches: 5. Germline V gene lookup returns CDR1 MGHRA and CDR2 YSYEKL. CDR3 nucleotide sequence: TGCGCCAGCAGCCGTCAGGGGGCGAGTCAGCCCCAGCATTTT. It translates to CASSRQGASQPQHF.

The chain recombines TRBV7-9 with TRBJ1-5, with D possibly matching TRBD1 (5 bases). Germline V gene data show CDR1 as SEHNR and CDR2 as FQNEAQ (reference sequence). CDR3 length equals 12 residues. The V end lost 10 bases, the J end lost 3 bases, and 10 bases lay between the germline ends. The CDR3 loop is CATGRDNQPQHF. CDR3 nucleotides: TGTGCCACCGGCAGGGACAATCAGCCCCAGCATTTT.

The V gene is TRBV7-6, the J gene TRBJ1-3; 7 bases map to TRBD1. With 5 bases clipped from V and 0 bases from J, the junction kept 10 bases outside the gene matches. Looked up from germline, CDR1 is SGHVS and CDR2 is FNYEAQ. The CDR3 runs 17 residues. CDR3 sequence (DNA): TGTGCCAGCAGCACTCCCGGAGGGGGCTTCTCTGGAAACACCATATATTTT. It is translated as CASSTPGGGFSGNTIYF.

This rearrangement joins TRBV19 to TRBJ2-7; maybe TRBD2 (6 bases). The V gene lost 5 bases and the J gene lost 5 bases, with 10 bases spanning the gap. Germline V CDR1 and CDR2: LNHDA, SQIVND (reference sequence). This CDR3 is 12 amino acids long. The CDR3 region is CASSWRGNEQYF. The CDR3 DNA sequence: TGTGCCAGTAGTTGGAGGGGAAACGAGCAGTACTTC.

The V gene is TRBV9, the J gene TRBJ2-5; perhaps TRBD2 as D (6 bases). This CDR3 is built from 13 residues. Germline V gene data show CDR1 as SGDLS and CDR2 as YYNGEE. V gave up 2 bases and J gave up 1 base, with 6 bases separating them. The CDR3 spells CASSVGGQETQYF. The CDR3 DNA is TGTGCCAGCAGCGTCGGGGGCCAAGAGACCCAGTACTTC.